The 4 T cell receptor beta chains in this list originate from one sample, sequenced in a study of regulatory T cells in long-lasting Graves disease. Stated time point: newly diagnosed GD, antithyroid drugs for less than 3 months. With RNA extracted from PBMCs as input, the TCR library was made. Building the TCR beta libraries relied on iRepertoire HTBI primers, and CDR3 regions underwent Arm-PCR. One entry per CDR3 protein, called by TCRdb with MiXCR from the multiplex PCR reads. The repertoire has approximately 350,000 distinct CDR3 sequences, about a sixth of them found once; the top ten carry 20% to 25%. The sample was also reused in another study, on T cells in Graves' hyperthyroidism and ophthalmopathy.

Sequencing used peripheral blood mononuclear cells (PBMCs), obtained at new diagnosis, from a patient treated with antithyroid drugs. The origin of the receptors is a woman younger than 30 with Graves disease.

Concerning this clonotype: A read error may be the cause here, since a much bigger clone is one base away. V gene TRBV5-6 combines with J gene TRBJ2-7; 9 bases match TRBD1. The germline gives CDR1 SGHDT, CDR2 YYEEEE. The CDR3 consists of 13 residues. CDR3 in amino acids: CASSAGQGYAQYF. The DNA of the CDR3 is TGTGCCAGCAGCGCGGGACAGGGCTACGCGCAGTACTTC. The entire variable domain, with the rest obtained from reference TRBV5-6 and TRBJ2-7, is as follows: DAGVTQSPTHLIKTRGQQVTLRCSPKSGHDTVSWYQQALGQGPQFIFQYYEEEERQRGNFPDRFSGHQFPNYSSELNVNALLLGDSALYLCASSAGQGYAQYFGPGTRLTVT.

V usage is TRBV19 and J usage is TRBJ2-7; D uncertain. The V end lost 5 bases, the J end lost 3 bases, and 11 bases lay between the germline ends. Germline V gives CDR1 LNHDA, CDR2 SQIVND (reference sequence). This CDR3 spans 13 amino acids. The CDR3 DNA reads as TGTGCCAGTAGTTCACTGGATTACTACGAGCAGTACTTC. The encoded protein is CASSSLDYYEQYF.

At least ten counts were recorded for this clonotype. This CDR3 is CASSPRTGAGELFF. The CDR3 nucleotides read TGTGCCAGCTCACCCAGAACAGGGGCCGGGGAGCTGTTTTTT. The V and J genes are TRBV18 and TRBJ2-2; TRBD1 matches at 7 bases. From germline, CDR1 is KGHSH and CDR2 LQKENI. Unmatched junction bases numbered 4, after V lost 3 bases and J lost 6 bases. The CDR3 has 14 amino acids.

This clonotype was counted many times. This chain links TRBV24-1 with TRBJ1-1; the D is unclear. Trimming removed 5 bases at V and 1 base at J, with 7 bases between. This CDR3 is 13 amino acids long. Germline lookup yields CDR1 KGHDR and CDR2 SFDVKD. Here the CDR3 DNA reads TGTGCCACCAGTGGACCCCCGAACACTGAAGCTTTCTTT. Translated, it gives CATSGPPNTEAFF.